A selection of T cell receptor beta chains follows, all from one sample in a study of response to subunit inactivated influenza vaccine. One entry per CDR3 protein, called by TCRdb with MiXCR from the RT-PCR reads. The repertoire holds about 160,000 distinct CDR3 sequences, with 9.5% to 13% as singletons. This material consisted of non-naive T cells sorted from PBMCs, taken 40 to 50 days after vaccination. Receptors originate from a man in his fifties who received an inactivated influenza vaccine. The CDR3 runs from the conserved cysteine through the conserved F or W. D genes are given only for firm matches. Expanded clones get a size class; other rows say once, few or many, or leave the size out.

CDR3 protein: CSARDTGTDTQYF
CDR3 DNA: TGCAGTGCTAGAGATACGGGTACAGATACGCAGTATTTT
J gene: TRBJ2-3
D gene: NA
V gene: TRBV20-1
clone size: few

CDR3 protein: CASSLEGQGEFGYTF
CDR3 DNA: TGTGCCAGCAGCTTGGAAGGACAGGGGGAGTTTGGCTACACCTTC
J gene: TRBJ1-2
D gene: TRBD1
V gene: TRBV5-7
clone size: NA

CDR3 protein: CASSVEANSYEQYF
CDR3 DNA: TGTGCCAGCAGCGTGGAGGCGAACTCCTACGAGCAGTACTTC
J gene: TRBJ2-7
D gene: NA
V gene: TRBV9
clone size: few

CDR3 protein: CASSSDRGHEQYF
CDR3 DNA: TGTGCCAGCAGCTCTGACAGGGGCCACGAGCAGTACTTC
J gene: TRBJ2-7
D gene: TRBD1
V gene: TRBV5-6
clone size: few

CDR3 protein: CASSRRGASTDTQYF
CDR3 DNA: TGTGCCAGCAGCAGAAGGGGCGCCAGCACAGATACGCAGTATTTT
J gene: TRBJ2-3
D gene: NA
V gene: TRBV7-6
clone size: NA

CDR3 protein: CASSVGGREETQYF
CDR3 DNA: TGTGCCAGCAGCGTAGGGGGCAGGGAAGAGACCCAGTACTTC
J gene: TRBJ2-5
D gene: NA
V gene: TRBV9
clone size: many

CDR3 protein: CASSLEGVPRGVYTF
CDR3 DNA: TGTGCCAGCAGTTTAGAGGGGGTCCCCAGGGGCGTCTACACCTTC
J gene: TRBJ1-2
D gene: NA
V gene: TRBV12-3/TRBV12-4
clone size: NA

CDR3 protein: CASSQDWLAASYEQYF
CDR3 DNA: TGTGCCAGCAGCCAAGATTGGCTAGCGGCCTCCTACGAGCAGTACTTC
J gene: TRBJ2-7
D gene: TRBD2
V gene: TRBV3-1
clone size: NA

CDR3 protein: CSAPVGGTYEQYF
CDR3 DNA: TGCAGTGCCCCCGTCGGGGGGACCTACGAGCAGTACTTC
J gene: TRBJ2-7
D gene: TRBD2
V gene: TRBV20-1
clone size: NA

CDR3 protein: CASTRPGTINEQFF
CDR3 DNA: TGTGCCAGCACTAGGCCCGGGACAATAAATGAGCAGTTCTTC
J gene: TRBJ2-1
D gene: NA
V gene: TRBV2
clone size: many

CDR3 protein: CASSLRPRGGYNEQFF
CDR3 DNA: TGTGCCAGCAGTTTACGACCCAGGGGAGGGTACAATGAGCAGTTCTTC
J gene: TRBJ2-1
D gene: NA
V gene: TRBV28
clone size: NA

CDR3 protein: CSASRDRDNSGNTIYF
CDR3 DNA: TGCAGTGCTAGCCGGGACAGGGACAACTCTGGAAACACCATATATTTT
J gene: TRBJ1-3
D gene: TRBD1
V gene: TRBV20-1
clone size: many

CDR3 protein: CASSREGQSYNEQFF
CDR3 DNA: TGTGCCAGCAGCCGGGAGGGGCAGTCTTACAATGAGCAGTTCTTC
J gene: TRBJ2-1
D gene: TRBD2
V gene: TRBV5-5
clone size: few

CDR3 protein: CASSPGQGQNSPLHF
CDR3 DNA: TGTGCCAGCAGTCCCGGACAGGGACAAAATTCACCCCTCCACTTT
J gene: TRBJ1-6
D gene: TRBD1
V gene: TRBV12-3/TRBV12-4
clone size: few

CDR3 protein: CATSPQPGNEQYF
CDR3 DNA: TGTGCCACCAGCCCACAACCGGGTAACGAGCAGTACTTC
J gene: TRBJ2-7
D gene: NA
V gene: TRBV15
clone size: many

CDR3 protein: CASRIKSNTEAFF
CDR3 DNA: TGTGCCAGCAGAATCAAATCGAACACTGAAGCTTTCTTT
J gene: TRBJ1-1
D gene: NA
V gene: TRBV6-1
clone size: NA

CDR3 protein: CASSLSLAGTDTQYF
CDR3 DNA: TGTGCCAGCAGTTTAAGTCTAGCGGGCACAGATACGCAGTATTTT
J gene: TRBJ2-3
D gene: TRBD2
V gene: TRBV12-3/TRBV12-4
clone size: many

CDR3 protein: CASSPRSSGAYNEQFF
CDR3 DNA: TGTGCCAGCAGCCCCCGTTCTAGCGGGGCCTACAATGAGCAGTTCTTC
J gene: TRBJ2-1
D gene: TRBD2
V gene: TRBV3-1
clone size: many

CDR3 protein: CASRMRTGRTDTQYF
CDR3 DNA: TGTGCCAGCAGAATGCGAACGGGACGCACAGATACGCAGTATTTT
J gene: TRBJ2-3
D gene: NA
V gene: TRBV5-6
clone size: NA

CDR3 protein: CSVEEGVREAFF
CDR3 DNA: TGCAGCGTTGAAGAAGGGGTCAGGGAAGCTTTCTTT
J gene: TRBJ1-1
D gene: NA
V gene: TRBV29-1
clone size: few

CDR3 protein: CASSQDRGTGINEQFF
CDR3 DNA: TGTGCCAGCAGCCAAGATCGGGGGACAGGGATCAATGAGCAGTTCTTC
J gene: TRBJ2-1
D gene: TRBD1
V gene: TRBV4-2
clone size: NA

CDR3 protein: CASTPDNSPLHF
CDR3 DNA: TGTGCCAGCACCCCCGATAATTCACCCCTCCACTTT
J gene: TRBJ1-6
D gene: NA
V gene: TRBV7-2
clone size: NA

CDR3 protein: CASSQAVAGRNFGYTF
CDR3 DNA: TGTGCCAGCAGCCAAGCGGTTGCGGGGAGAAATTTTGGCTACACCTTC
J gene: TRBJ1-2
D gene: NA
V gene: TRBV3-1
clone size: NA

CDR3 protein: CASSLGTSGASTDTQYF
CDR3 DNA: TGCGCCAGCAGCTTGGGAACTAGCGGGGCTAGCACAGATACGCAGTATTTT
J gene: TRBJ2-3
D gene: TRBD2
V gene: TRBV5-1
clone size: many

CDR3 protein: CASSQDQEGAWSPLHF
CDR3 DNA: TGCGCCAGCAGCCAAGATCAAGAGGGGGCATGGTCACCCCTCCACTTT
J gene: TRBJ1-6
D gene: TRBD1
V gene: TRBV4-3
clone size: NA

CDR3 protein: CSARERGWNQPQHF
CDR3 DNA: TGCAGTGCTAGAGAACGGGGCTGGAATCAGCCCCAGCATTTT
J gene: TRBJ1-5
D gene: NA
V gene: TRBV20-1
clone size: many

CDR3 protein: CASRIAGGPSTDTQYF
CDR3 DNA: TGTGCCAGCAGAATAGCGGGAGGGCCTAGCACAGATACGCAGTATTTT
J gene: TRBJ2-3
D gene: TRBD2
V gene: TRBV6-1
clone size: NA

CDR3 protein: CSASLGQRGTQYF
CDR3 DNA: TGCAGTGCTAGCCTGGGACAGAGGGGGACCCAGTACTTC
J gene: TRBJ2-5
D gene: TRBD1
V gene: TRBV20-1
clone size: few

CDR3 protein: CASSSTSGTYEQYF
CDR3 DNA: TGTGCCAGCAGCTCTACTAGCGGTACCTACGAGCAGTACTTC
J gene: TRBJ2-7
D gene: TRBD2
V gene: TRBV7-2
clone size: many

CDR3 protein: CASSLVGTRSNQPQHF
CDR3 DNA: TGTGCCAGCAGCTTAGTTGGGACTCGGAGCAATCAGCCCCAGCATTTT
J gene: TRBJ1-5
D gene: NA
V gene: TRBV7-8
clone size: few

CDR3 protein: CAISARGDPTGELFF
CDR3 DNA: TGTGCCATCAGTGCCAGAGGGGACCCCACCGGGGAGCTGTTTTTT
J gene: TRBJ2-2
D gene: NA
V gene: TRBV10-3
clone size: few

CDR3 protein: CASSLVTSGTDEQFF
CDR3 DNA: TGTGCCAGCAGTTTAGTGACTAGCGGGACCGATGAGCAGTTCTTC
J gene: TRBJ2-1
D gene: TRBD2
V gene: TRBV27
clone size: many

CDR3 protein: CAWAPGLAGTDTQYF
CDR3 DNA: TGTGCCTGGGCCCCTGGCCTAGCGGGCACAGATACGCAGTATTTT
J gene: TRBJ2-3
D gene: TRBD2
V gene: TRBV30
clone size: few

CDR3 protein: CASSRGLLDNEQFF
CDR3 DNA: TGTGCCAGCAGCCGCGGACTGCTAGACAATGAGCAGTTCTTC
J gene: TRBJ2-1
D gene: NA
V gene: TRBV7-9
clone size: NA

CDR3 protein: CASSLGTGGGDTQYF
CDR3 DNA: TGCGCCAGCAGCTTGGGGACAGGGGGCGGAGATACGCAGTATTTT
J gene: TRBJ2-3
D gene: TRBD1
V gene: TRBV5-1
clone size: few

CDR3 protein: CASSNRTSGGLRETQYF
CDR3 DNA: TGTGCCAGCAGCAATCGGACTAGCGGGGGGCTCCGAGAGACCCAGTACTTC
J gene: TRBJ2-5
D gene: TRBD2
V gene: TRBV6-1
clone size: few

CDR3 protein: CASSPLLSGPYNEQFF
CDR3 DNA: TGCGCCAGCAGCCCTCTCCTTTCGGGACCCTACAATGAGCAGTTCTTC
J gene: TRBJ2-1
D gene: NA
V gene: TRBV5-1
clone size: many

CDR3 protein: CADRDYNNEQFF
CDR3 DNA: TGTGCCGACCGGGACTATAACAATGAGCAGTTCTTC
J gene: TRBJ2-1
D gene: TRBD2
V gene: TRBV2
clone size: few

CDR3 protein: CASRATGVDTDTQYF
CDR3 DNA: TGTGCCAGCAGAGCCACAGGGGTTGACACAGATACGCAGTATTTT
J gene: TRBJ2-3
D gene: TRBD1
V gene: TRBV12-3/TRBV12-4
clone size: many

CDR3 protein: CSARVSFDPAETQYF
CDR3 DNA: TGCAGTGCTAGAGTTAGTTTTGACCCAGCGGAGACCCAGTACTTC
J gene: TRBJ2-5
D gene: NA
V gene: TRBV20-1
clone size: few

CDR3 protein: CASSARDRGEAFF
CDR3 DNA: TGTGCCAGCAGTGCTAGGGACCGCGGGGAAGCTTTCTTT
J gene: TRBJ1-1
D gene: NA
V gene: TRBV2
clone size: NA

CDR3 protein: CSASGTGGGGQPQHF
CDR3 DNA: TGCAGTGCTAGTGGGACAGGGGGCGGCGGTCAGCCCCAGCATTTT
J gene: TRBJ1-5
D gene: TRBD1
V gene: TRBV20-1
clone size: NA

CDR3 protein: CSVRQNTEAFF
CDR3 DNA: TGCAGCGTTCGACAAAACACTGAAGCTTTCTTT
J gene: TRBJ1-1
D gene: NA
V gene: TRBV29-1
clone size: few

CDR3 protein: CASSQWTAFDF
CDR3 DNA: TGTGCCAGCAGCCAATGGACAGCTTTCGACTTC
J gene: TRBJ2-7
D gene: NA
V gene: TRBV3-1
clone size: many

CDR3 protein: CATSSDRGAYNEQFF
CDR3 DNA: TGTGCCACCAGCAGCGACAGGGGCGCCTACAATGAGCAGTTCTTC
J gene: TRBJ2-1
D gene: TRBD1
V gene: TRBV15
clone size: NA

CDR3 protein: CASSSGRGPLDTGELFF
CDR3 DNA: TGTGCCAGCAGTTCGGGAAGGGGGCCCTTGGACACCGGGGAGCTGTTTTTT
J gene: TRBJ2-2
D gene: TRBD1
V gene: TRBV28
clone size: NA

CDR3 protein: CASSFAGRGHGGYTF
CDR3 DNA: TGTGCCAGCAGTTTTGCCGGCAGGGGGCATGGTGGCTACACCTTC
J gene: TRBJ1-2
D gene: TRBD1
V gene: TRBV12-3/TRBV12-4
clone size: many

CDR3 protein: CASSFSPGPYNEQFF
CDR3 DNA: TGTGCCAGCAGCTTCTCACCGGGACCATACAATGAGCAGTTCTTC
J gene: TRBJ2-1
D gene: NA
V gene: TRBV7-8
clone size: many

CDR3 protein: CASSIGGTGAYEQYF
CDR3 DNA: TGTGCCAGCAGCATCGGGGGTACGGGAGCCTACGAGCAGTACTTC
J gene: TRBJ2-7
D gene: NA
V gene: TRBV7-3
clone size: many

CDR3 protein: CSKQGAPYEQYF
CDR3 DNA: TGCAGTAAACAGGGGGCCCCCTACGAGCAGTACTTC
J gene: TRBJ2-7
D gene: TRBD1
V gene: TRBV20-1
clone size: NA

CDR3 protein: CASSLEGVPGNTIYF
CDR3 DNA: TGTGCCAGCAGCTTAGAGGGGGTCCCCGGAAACACCATATATTTT
J gene: TRBJ1-3
D gene: NA
V gene: TRBV7-6
clone size: few

CDR3 protein: CSARPGLAGPQYF
CDR3 DNA: TGCAGTGCTAGACCCGGACTAGCGGGGCCGCAGTATTTT
J gene: TRBJ2-3
D gene: TRBD2
V gene: TRBV20-1
clone size: NA

CDR3 protein: CASKGQGGGYTF
CDR3 DNA: TGTGCCAGCAAGGGACAGGGGGGAGGCTACACCTTC
J gene: TRBJ1-2
D gene: TRBD1
V gene: TRBV3-1
clone size: few

CDR3 protein: CASSRQARDTEAFF
CDR3 DNA: TGTGCCAGCAGCCGACAGGCCCGGGACACTGAAGCTTTCTTT
J gene: TRBJ1-1
D gene: NA
V gene: TRBV7-2
clone size: few

CDR3 protein: CSVVDRGQGDTQYF
CDR3 DNA: TGCAGCGTTGTAGACAGGGGGCAAGGAGATACGCAGTATTTT
J gene: TRBJ2-3
D gene: TRBD1
V gene: TRBV29-1
clone size: many

CDR3 protein: CASSSRGARGSYNEQFF
CDR3 DNA: TGTGCCAGCAGCTCTCGGGGGGCTCGGGGCTCCTACAATGAGCAGTTCTTC
J gene: TRBJ2-1
D gene: NA
V gene: TRBV7-9
clone size: many

CDR3 protein: CASNPGQGYEKLFF
CDR3 DNA: TGTGCCAGCAACCCGGGACAGGGCTATGAAAAACTGTTTTTT
J gene: TRBJ1-4
D gene: TRBD1
V gene: TRBV28
clone size: NA

CDR3 protein: CASSSWGAGTSVVETQYF
CDR3 DNA: TGTGCCAGCAGCTCTTGGGGAGCCGGGACTAGCGTGGTGGAGACCCAGTACTTC
J gene: TRBJ2-5
D gene: TRBD2
V gene: TRBV3-1
clone size: NA

CDR3 protein: CSALGLESHNEQFF
CDR3 DNA: TGCAGTGCTCTGGGACTAGAGTCTCACAATGAGCAGTTCTTC
J gene: TRBJ2-1
D gene: TRBD2
V gene: TRBV20-1
clone size: many